This T cell receptor beta chain was identified in a study of vaccination and CD4 T cells after COVID-19. Sample treatment: approximately nine-day PBMC culture with coronavirus spike peptide pools or control peptides (ViraFEST assay). Germline V gene data show CDR1 as LGHNA and CDR2 as YNFKEQ. With 4 bases clipped from V and 0 bases from J, the junction kept 6 bases outside the gene matches. The CDR3 totals 15 residues. CD4+ T cells that had been cultured provided DNA sequenced with the Oncomine TCR Beta short-read assay. TCRdb itself ran the PCR reads through MiXCR, one entry per CDR3 protein. The sample contains about 15,000 distinct CDR3 sequences, about 50% of which appear only once. Points on this clonotype: Its antigen is not identified.

This TCR was recovered from a human donor who had recovered from COVID-19. The specimen sequenced was CD4+ T cells from blood, cultured in vitro. This chain uses TRBV4-2 with TRBJ2-7; 7 nucleotides match TRBD1. CDR3: CASSRSRDSSYEQYF. CDR3 sequence (DNA): TGTGCCAGCAGCCGCTCCCGGGACAGCTCCTACGAGCAGTACTTC.